The TCR beta chain under discussion was sequenced for a study of patients and donors after allogeneic stem cell transplantation. Trimming removed 4 bases from V and 7 bases from J, with 10 bases in between. Germline CDR1 SQVTM, CDR2 ANQGSEA. CDR3 size: 11 residues. TCRdb re-called the RT-PCR reads with MiXCR, one entry per CDR3 protein. The data contain 90,000 to 120,000 distinct CDR3 sequences, around 35% of them singletons. The chain is built from TRBV29-1 and TRBJ2-5; no clear D. Sequenced input: blood, either unsorted or a sorted T cell fraction (not recorded which). The receptor was isolated from a human donor who was either an allogeneic HSCT recipient or a stem cell or donor lymphocyte infusion donor (not recorded which). It is not recorded whose cells these are; they may come from a transplant donor. CDR3 protein: CSVGQLRTQYF. CDR3 nucleotide sequence: TGCAGCGTTGGCCAGCTGCGGACCCAGTACTTC.